One and the same sample provided the 26 T cell receptor beta chains below, sequenced in a study of response to subunit inactivated influenza vaccine. TCRdb redid the calling of the RT-PCR reads with MiXCR, one entry per CDR3 protein. The sample records 500,000 to 600,000 distinct CDR3 sequences, over 10% being singletons. The starting material was PBMCs from blood, obtained 45 days after vaccination. The receptors shown here come from a man aged 45-60 years who received an inactivated influenza vaccine.

The sample holds a few counts of this clonotype. This chain connects TRBV20-1 to TRBJ1-5; TRBD1 matches at 8 bases. CDR3 length: 15 residues. CDR1 DFQATT and CDR2 SNEGSKA come from the germline V gene (reference sequence). With 0 bases clipped from V and 5 bases from J, the junction kept 6 bases outside the gene matches. The DNA of the CDR3 is TGCAGTGCTAGAGACGTGACAGGGGTGGATCAGCCCCAGCATTTT. Protein product: CSARDVTGVDQPQHF.

This clonotype was picked up a small number of times. The rearrangement links TRBV5-4 to TRBJ2-1, with D possibly TRBD2 on 6 matching bases. Germline values: CDR1 SGHNT, CDR2 YYREEE (reference sequence). CDR3 length: 16 residues. V was cut by 4 bases and J by 6 bases, with 20 bases left in between. For the CDR3, the DNA is TGTGCCAGCAGCCAGGGTTTCGGGGGTGTCGGCAATGAGCAGTTCTTC. Translating it yields CASSQGFGGVGNEQFF. Together with reference TRBV5-4 and TRBJ2-1, the CDR3 gives the full variable domain: ETGVTQSPTHLIKTRGQQVTLRCSSQSGHNTVSWYQQALGQGPQFIFQYYREEENGRGNFPPRFSGLQFPNYSSELNVNALELDDSALYLCASSQGFGGVGNEQFFGPGTRLTVL.

The rearrangement links TRBV20-1 to TRBJ1-2, with D unresolved. In germline, CDR1 is DFQATT, CDR2 SNEGSKA (reference sequence). The CDR3 length is 13 residues. V lost 2 bases, J lost 0 bases, and 7 bases lay in between. CDR3 protein: CSARREANYGYTF. As DNA, the CDR3 is TGCAGTGCTAGACGGGAAGCTAACTATGGCTACACCTTC.

The chain has TRBV5-6 and TRBJ2-4; D is unclear. Trimming stripped 4 bases from V and 3 bases from J, with 11 bases between. The CDR3 has 14 residues. Germline lookup yields CDR1 SGHDT and CDR2 YYEEEE. The CDR3 DNA is TGTGCCAGCAGCCCCCCGGGCCTCAAAAACATTCAGTACTTC. This codes for CASSPPGLKNIQYF.

J is TRBJ2-1 and V is TRBV5-1; D is possibly TRBD1 (6 bases). The germline CDR1 and CDR2 sequences are SGHRS and YFSETQ. CDR3 length: 15 amino acids. Trimming left V 3 bases short and J 7 bases short, with 17 bases between. In nucleotides, the CDR3 is TGCGCCAGCAGCTCAATAGGGGCAGGGGTGAATGAGCAGTTCTTC. As protein: CASSSIGAGVNEQFF.

In regard to this clonotype: Possible read error: a much larger clone is one base away. J is TRBJ2-7 and V is TRBV7-2; D call uncertain. Trimming pared 4 bases from V and 3 bases from J, leaving 13 bases between. This CDR3 contains 14 residues. Germline-derived CDR1 and CDR2 are SGHTA and FQGNSA. The CDR3 DNA sequence: TGTGCCAGCAGCTCCACCCGGCGGAACTACGAGCAGTACTTC. It is translated as CASSSTRRNYEQYF.

This clonotype was picked up a small number of times. This chain connects TRBV7-3 to TRBJ2-6; D is unresolved. The CDR3 length is 15 residues. The V end lost 0 bases, the J end lost 2 bases, and 5 bases lay between the germline ends. In germline, CDR1 is SGHTA, CDR2 FQGTGA. The CDR3 loop reads CASSLTGPGANVLTF. The CDR3 DNA reads TGTGCCAGCAGCTTAACGGGTCCTGGGGCCAACGTCCTGACTTTC.

A few counts support this clonotype. This sequence joins TRBV29-1 and TRBJ2-7, with D possibly being TRBD1 (5 bases). The CDR3 has 11 residues. The germline V gene encodes CDR1 SQVTM and CDR2 ANQGSEA. V was shortened by 7 bases and J by 3 bases, with 10 bases between the two germline ends. The CDR3 nucleotides read TGCAGCGCTGGACACAACTACGAGCAGTACTTC. It is translated as CSAGHNYEQYF.

The chain has TRBV20-1 and TRBJ2-5; D is possibly TRBD2 (6 bases). CDR1 is DFQATT and CDR2 is SNEGSKA in the germline V gene (reference sequence). The V end lost 7 bases, the J end lost 2 bases, and 14 bases lay between the germline ends. This CDR3 is 13 amino acids long. The CDR3 reads CSVEGLHQETQYF. In DNA, the CDR3 is TGCAGTGTTGAAGGACTACATCAAGAGACCCAGTACTTC.

The V call is TRBV4-2, the J call TRBJ2-7, with D tentatively TRBD2 (5 bases). The V gene lost 10 bases and the J gene lost 5 bases, with 15 bases spanning the gap. This CDR3 spans 12 amino acids. Germline loops: CDR1 LGHNA, CDR2 YNFKEQ. CDR3 residues: CAMGPGVNEQYF. Written as DNA, the CDR3 is TGTGCCATGGGCCCCGGGGTAAACGAGCAGTACTTC.

The gene calls are TRBV9 and TRBJ1-3; no reliable D call. The CDR3 is 16 residues long. Trimming took 0 bases from V and 2 from J, leaving 12 bases between them. CDR1 SGDLS and CDR2 YYNGEE come from the germline V gene. The CDR3 region is CASSVESQRAGNTIYF. The CDR3 nucleotides are TGTGCCAGCAGCGTAGAATCACAGAGGGCTGGAAACACCATATATTTT.

This clonotype appeared a few times. The rearrangement links TRBV27 to TRBJ2-6; weak D call: TRBD1 (6 bases). CDR1 is MNHEY and CDR2 is SMNVEV in the germline V gene (reference sequence). This CDR3 is built from 18 residues. V was pared by 3 bases and J by 4 bases, with 19 bases between. In DNA, the CDR3 is TGTGCCAGCAGTTTGCTCGACTTCAGGGGTTCAGGGGCCAACGTCCTGACTTTC. Amino acid sequence: CASSLLDFRGSGANVLTF.

The V gene is TRBV28, the J gene TRBJ2-1; D not certain. This CDR3 region has 13 residues. Per the germline V gene, CDR1 is MDHEN and CDR2 is SYDVKM. V lost 5 bases to trimming and J lost 6 bases, with 11 bases between them. The CDR3 DNA is TGTGCCAGCAGTCATCCTAACAGCAATGAGCAGTTCTTC. This codes for CASSHPNSNEQFF.

The chain couples TRBV6-2 or TRBV6-3 to TRBJ2-2; TRBD2 agrees at 7 bases. Trimming cost V 2 bases and J 6 bases; bases outside gene matches: 12. The CDR3 totals 17 residues. The germline V gene has CDR1 MNHEY and CDR2 SVGEGT. The CDR3, as DNA: TGTGCCAGCAGTTACGTCTCAGGGAGGGTTTCATCCGGGGAGCTGTTTTTT. The encoded protein is CASSYVSGRVSSGELFF.

The chain carries TRBV5-1 and TRBJ2-2, with TRBD1 identical over 8 bases. Per germline, CDR1 SGHRS and CDR2 YFSETQ. The CDR3 consists of 17 residues. The V and J ends lost 4 bases and 4 bases, in that order; junction bases with no gene match: 12. CDR3 amino acids: CASSTGQAAGRTGELFF. In nucleotides, the CDR3 is TGCGCCAGCAGCACGGGACAGGCCGCCGGTCGCACCGGGGAGCTGTTTTTT.

J is TRBJ2-3 and V is TRBV6-6, with D tentatively TRBD2 (5 bases). Germline V gene data show CDR1 as MNHNY and CDR2 as SVGAGI (reference sequence). V lost 3 bases and J 9 bases, leaving 10 bases between the germline ends. The CDR3 runs 12 residues. This CDR3 is CASSYSEGTQYF. CDR3 nucleotides: TGTGCCAGCAGTTATAGCGAAGGAACGCAGTATTTT.

V usage is TRBV2 and J usage is TRBJ2-1; D possibly corresponds to TRBD2 (5 bases). CDR1 and CDR2 (germline): SNHLY, FYNNEI. V lost 5 bases and J 15 bases, leaving 14 bases between the germline ends. CDR3 length: 11 amino acids. The CDR3 DNA follows: TGTGCCAGCAGTTGGACTGCCCCCCCGTTCTTC. Residues: CASSWTAPPFF.

The chain recombines TRBV6-2 or TRBV6-3 with TRBJ2-7; TRBD2 matches 10 bases. The CDR3 spans 16 residues. Germline V gives CDR1 MNHEY, CDR2 SVGEGT. After removal of 0 bases from V and 3 bases from J, the junction contained 5 bases not matched to a gene. This chain's CDR3 is CASSYSRSSGSYEQYF. The CDR3 nucleotides are TGTGCCAGCAGTTACTCGAGGTCTAGCGGGAGCTACGAGCAGTACTTC.

The chain combines TRBV11-2 with TRBJ2-3; 13 bases are a match to TRBD2. The CDR3 totals 20 residues. V dropped 1 base and J dropped 3; count of bases not matched to a gene: 13. Germline loops: CDR1 SGHAT, CDR2 FQNNGV. CDR3 sequence: CASSLGTSGSLTSGTDTQYF. CDR3 DNA sequence: TGTGCCAGCAGCTTAGGGACTAGCGGGAGCTTAACTTCTGGGACAGATACGCAGTATTTT.

This rearrangement joins TRBV7-8 to TRBJ2-7; no reliable D call. CDR3 length equals 14 residues. V was cut by 6 bases and J by 0 bases, with 12 bases left in between. CDR1 and CDR2 from the germline V gene are SGHVS and FQNEAQ. The CDR3 region has the DNA TGTGCCAGCAGTTACGTCGCCCGCTCCTACGAGCAGTACTTC. It encodes CASSYVARSYEQYF.

The CDR3 sequence is CASSRGLNNEQFF. The CDR3 coding sequence is TGTGCCAGCAGCCGGGGACTGAACAATGAGCAGTTCTTC. This chain joins TRBV7-2 and TRBJ2-1; a possible D gene is TRBD2 (6 bases). There are 13 residues in the CDR3. Germline V lookup: CDR1 SGHTA, CDR2 FQGNSA. The V and J ends lost 5 bases and 5 bases respectively, with 10 bases between them.

The chain uses TRBV11-3 and TRBJ2-2; 12 bases line up with TRBD1. V gave up 5 bases and J gave up 6 bases; unmatched junction bases: 7. From germline, CDR1 is SGHNT and CDR2 YENEEA. The CDR3 is 16 amino acids. CDR3 in DNA: TGTGCCAGCAGCCCCCGCGGGACAGGGGGCTCCGGGGAGCTGTTTTTT. Amino acids: CASSPRGTGGSGELFF.

There are a few counts of this clonotype. V gene TRBV6-1 combines with J gene TRBJ2-3; 9 nucleotides match TRBD1. Germline V gene lookup returns CDR1 MNHNS and CDR2 SASEGT. V lost 7 bases and J lost 4; bases outside the gene matches: 9. The CDR3 is made up of 15 amino acids. The CDR3 coding sequence is TGTGCCAGCAACTACGGGGGACAGGGCTCAGATACGCAGTATTTT. Encoded protein: CASNYGGQGSDTQYF.

This clonotype showed up just a few times. The rearrangement links TRBV4-3 to TRBJ2-7; D is undetermined. V was cut by 3 bases and J by 7 bases, with 16 bases left in between. Germline-derived CDR1 and CDR2 are LGHNA and YSLEER. The CDR3 is made up of 14 amino acids. For the CDR3, the DNA is TGCGCCAGCAGCCATAGAGACATAGATACTGAGCAGTACTTC. Encoded protein: CASSHRDIDTEQYF.

This clonotype has more than one count but fewer than ten. This chain links TRBV3-1 with TRBJ2-4, with no clear D. Germline CDR1 and CDR2: LGHDT and YNNKEL (reference sequence). The V and J ends lost 2 bases and 7 bases respectively, with 3 bases between them. The CDR3 totals 11 residues. The CDR3 coding sequence is TGTGCCAGCAGCCAAATGAACATTCAGTACTTC. Protein: CASSQMNIQYF.

This clonotype was counted a few times. The V gene is TRBV7-8, the J gene TRBJ2-1, with 11 bases fitting TRBD2. The CDR3 contains 17 residues. CDR1 is SGHVS, CDR2 FQNEAQ, per germline. The J segment lost 6 bases and the V segment lost 0 bases, leaving 7 bases of the junction unmatched. The CDR3 loop is CASSLALAGGPLNEQFF. The CDR3 DNA sequence: TGTGCCAGCAGCTTAGCGCTAGCGGGGGGTCCTCTCAATGAGCAGTTCTTC.